These 13 T cell receptor beta chains share one sample of origin, sequenced in a study of identical twins. TCRdb re-derived calls from the 5' RACE reads in MiXCR, one entry per CDR3 protein. The sample holds about 200,000 distinct CDR3 sequences, about 6.7% seen once. These sequences were also reported in another study, on T cells expressing NK-cell markers.

The sequenced sample was CD8+ T cells sorted from blood. The receptors were sampled from a woman between 18 and 30 years old in good health.

The chain has TRBV20-1 and TRBJ2-1; 8 bases are a match to TRBD2. This CDR3 has 17 amino acids. Germline V gene lookup returns CDR1 DFQATT and CDR2 SNEGSKA (reference sequence). Trimming at V came to 0 bases and at J to 0 bases, leaving 7 bases not matched to a gene. The CDR3 is CSARDIAGLSSYNEQFF. CDR3 DNA: TGCAGTGCTAGAGATATAGCGGGACTTAGCTCCTACAATGAGCAGTTCTTC.

The chain carries TRBV2 and TRBJ2-3; 7 nucleotides align to TRBD1. This CDR3 comprises 19 residues. CDR1 and CDR2 from the germline V gene are SNHLY and FYNNEI. The V gene end was trimmed by 7 bases and the J gene end by 0 bases; junction bases not matched to a gene: 19. CDR3 protein: CASTSDRPVTTASTDTQYF. CDR3 DNA: TGTGCCAGCACCTCGGACAGGCCCGTCACTACCGCTAGCACAGATACGCAGTATTTT.

This clonotype occurred a few times. This chain joins TRBV2 and TRBJ2-1; D call uncertain. Trimming removed 4 bases at V and 3 bases at J, with 7 bases between. Germline lookup yields CDR1 SNHLY and CDR2 FYNNEI. The CDR3 covers 13 residues. CDR3 region: CASSVKGYNEQFF. The CDR3 DNA reads as TGTGCCAGCAGTGTAAAAGGCTACAATGAGCAGTTCTTC. Full variable domain (missing parts from reference TRBV2 and TRBJ2-1): EPEVTQTPSHQVTQMGQEVILRCVPISNHLYFYWYRQILGQKVEFLVSFYNNEISEKSEIFDDQFSVERPDGSNFTLKIRSTKLEDSAMYFCASSVKGYNEQFFGPGTRLTVL.

This clonotype has only a few counts. The chain carries TRBV12-3 or TRBV12-4 and TRBJ1-1; maybe TRBD1 (6 bases). The CDR3 sequence is 13 residues long. Deletions cut 8 bases from V and 3 bases from J, with 13 bases between. Here the CDR3 DNA reads TGTGCCAGCTTACAGGGAGGGGACACTGAAGCTTTCTTT. Its protein product is CASLQGGDTEAFF.

This clonotype was counted at least ten times. The V and J genes are TRBV7-8 and TRBJ1-2; D unresolved. Germline V gene data show CDR1 as SGHVS and CDR2 as FQNEAQ. V dropped 6 bases and J dropped 0 bases, with 14 bases sitting between them. The length of the CDR3 is 15 residues. The CDR3 DNA follows: TGTGCCAGCAGTCATGACCCTTACACTAACTATGGCTACACCTTC. Translation: CASSHDPYTNYGYTF.

The table lists this clonotype with a few counts. The V and J genes are TRBV12-3 or TRBV12-4 and TRBJ1-5; weak D call: TRBD1 (6 bases). The CDR3 is 15 residues long. V was pared by 5 bases and J by 4 bases, with 15 bases between. The CDR3 region has the DNA TGTGCCAGCAGTCTCTCGGGGGCAGGTAATCAGCCCCAGCATTTT. This codes for CASSLSGAGNQPQHF.

V and J are TRBV27 and TRBJ2-2; D possibly corresponds to TRBD1 (5 bases). CDR1 and CDR2 (germline): MNHEY, SMNVEV (reference sequence). The CDR3 consists of 16 residues. Trimming left V 3 bases short and J 5 bases short, with 16 bases between. The CDR3 coding sequence is TGTGCCAGCAGTTTTGGGGTAGGGGAAGATACCGGGGAGCTGTTTTTT. This encodes CASSFGVGEDTGELFF.

There are many counts of this clonotype. The chain carries TRBV15 and TRBJ2-3; TRBD2 is a possible D gene (7 bases). V dropped 8 bases and J dropped 3 bases, with 9 bases sitting between them. CDR1 LNHNV and CDR2 YYDKDF come from the germline V gene (reference sequence). CDR3 length: 12 amino acids. This CDR3 reads CATGGATDTQYF. CDR3 DNA: TGTGCCACCGGGGGGGCAACAGATACGCAGTATTTT.

At least ten counts were recorded for this clonotype. The rearrangement links TRBV12-3 or TRBV12-4 to TRBJ1-2; D uncertain. The CDR3 covers 12 residues. V shed 5 bases and J shed 7 bases, with 11 bases lying between them. CDR3 sequence: CASSRGKSGYTF. The CDR3 DNA sequence: TGTGCCAGCAGTCGGGGAAAGAGTGGCTACACCTTC.

The chain recombines TRBV2 with TRBJ2-3; maybe TRBD1 (5 bases). Germline V gene lookup returns CDR1 SNHLY and CDR2 FYNNEI. The length of the CDR3 is 18 residues. With 6 bases removed from V and 2 bases from J, the gap between germline ends came to 24 bases. The CDR3 loop reads CASRLPYRAGPTTDTQYF. CDR3 sequence (DNA): TGTGCCAGCAGACTCCCCTATAGGGCAGGGCCGACCACAGATACGCAGTATTTT.

This chain uses TRBV4-2 with TRBJ2-5; 7 nucleotides agree with TRBD2. V lost 4 bases to trimming and J lost 4 bases; unmatched junction nucleotides: 6. CDR3 length equals 14 residues. Germline CDR1 reads LGHNA; CDR2 reads YNFKEQ. As DNA, the CDR3 is TGTGCCAGCAGCCCAGCGGGACGGACAGAGACCCAGTACTTC. Its translation: CASSPAGRTETQYF.

The sample holds a few counts of this clonotype. This rearrangement joins TRBV3-1 to TRBJ1-4; TRBD1 agrees at 8 bases. The CDR3 spans 17 residues. In germline, CDR1 is LGHDT, CDR2 YNNKEL (reference sequence). The trim removed 3 bases at V and 3 bases at J, leaving 9 bases unmatched. The CDR3 coding sequence is TGTGCCAGCAGCCATAGTGGCAGGGGGCTCCCTAATGAAAAACTGTTTTTT. Encoded protein: CASSHSGRGLPNEKLFF.

In this sample, this clonotype turned up many times. The chain has TRBV18 and TRBJ1-6; 10 nucleotides agree with TRBD1. Trimming cost V 10 bases and J 9 bases; bases outside gene matches: 9. The germline gives CDR1 KGHSH, CDR2 LQKENI. This CDR3 is built from 14 residues. The CDR3 region has the DNA TGTGCCACCACTCCCAGGACAGGGGGTTCACCCCTCCACTTT. It specifies CATTPRTGGSPLHF.